This T cell receptor beta chain stems from a study of blood T cells in healthy people across ages. A note on this clonotype: Its antigen is currently unknown.

Trimming pared 3 bases from V and 5 bases from J, leaving 12 bases between. CDR3 size: 14 residues. Germline values: CDR1 MNHEY, CDR2 SVGAGI. A J-beta primer mix and a sample-barcoded 5' primer were used in a second PCR of about 6 to 12 cycles. TCRdb processed the 5' RACE reads anew with MiXCR; each CDR3 protein has one entry. The sample has 800,000 to 950,000 distinct CDR3 sequences; approximately 49% are singletons. Points from the study as a whole: Per million T cells, TCR beta diversity dropped about linearly as age rose. Across samples, TCR beta diversity tracked strongly with naive T cell percentage. Relative to aged donors, long-lived donors carried more naive CD4+ cells and displayed higher diversity.

The donors, aged roughly 6 to 90, were healthy Caucasians from Russia. The receptor's source is a young man in good health. The rearrangement joins TRBV6-5 to TRBJ2-3, with D unclear. Sequences were obtained from blood. CDR3 region: CASSYRAAVDTQYF. The CDR3 bases are TGTGCCAGCAGTTATCGGGCTGCCGTAGATACGCAGTATTTT.